This T cell receptor beta chain was documented in a study of blood T cell repertoires in COVID-19. Whole-study context: Acute and convalescent COVID-19 specimens originated in the United States, Italy and Spain. PBMCs, B-cell-depleted T cells, or T cells were the source of the cDNA or gDNA that made up the material.

Losses at the gene ends were 1 base for V and 5 bases for J; bases not matched to a gene: 9. Germline V gene data show CDR1 as LNHDA and CDR2 as SQIVND (reference sequence). This CDR3 has 17 residues. In the authors' methods: Nucleated cell number was recorded as an estimate derived from reference gene primer amplification. Generated by immunoSEQ multiplex PCR, the TCRdb table keeps only in-frame clones and is missing some. V, J and clone size derive from that table, while D and trimming were established from the DNA sequence. The profile covers under 200,000 clones, with around 85% appearing a single time and approximately 1.2% taken by the ten largest.

The sample was peripheral blood. The chain links TRBV19 to TRBJ2-3; 10 bases match TRBD2. The origin of this receptor is a man aged 55-75 years who had recovered from COVID-19. In DNA, the CDR3 is TGTGCCAGTAGTATAGGTGGGCAGCGGGGGGGCGGAGATACGCAGTATTTT. It encodes CASSIGGQRGGGDTQYF.